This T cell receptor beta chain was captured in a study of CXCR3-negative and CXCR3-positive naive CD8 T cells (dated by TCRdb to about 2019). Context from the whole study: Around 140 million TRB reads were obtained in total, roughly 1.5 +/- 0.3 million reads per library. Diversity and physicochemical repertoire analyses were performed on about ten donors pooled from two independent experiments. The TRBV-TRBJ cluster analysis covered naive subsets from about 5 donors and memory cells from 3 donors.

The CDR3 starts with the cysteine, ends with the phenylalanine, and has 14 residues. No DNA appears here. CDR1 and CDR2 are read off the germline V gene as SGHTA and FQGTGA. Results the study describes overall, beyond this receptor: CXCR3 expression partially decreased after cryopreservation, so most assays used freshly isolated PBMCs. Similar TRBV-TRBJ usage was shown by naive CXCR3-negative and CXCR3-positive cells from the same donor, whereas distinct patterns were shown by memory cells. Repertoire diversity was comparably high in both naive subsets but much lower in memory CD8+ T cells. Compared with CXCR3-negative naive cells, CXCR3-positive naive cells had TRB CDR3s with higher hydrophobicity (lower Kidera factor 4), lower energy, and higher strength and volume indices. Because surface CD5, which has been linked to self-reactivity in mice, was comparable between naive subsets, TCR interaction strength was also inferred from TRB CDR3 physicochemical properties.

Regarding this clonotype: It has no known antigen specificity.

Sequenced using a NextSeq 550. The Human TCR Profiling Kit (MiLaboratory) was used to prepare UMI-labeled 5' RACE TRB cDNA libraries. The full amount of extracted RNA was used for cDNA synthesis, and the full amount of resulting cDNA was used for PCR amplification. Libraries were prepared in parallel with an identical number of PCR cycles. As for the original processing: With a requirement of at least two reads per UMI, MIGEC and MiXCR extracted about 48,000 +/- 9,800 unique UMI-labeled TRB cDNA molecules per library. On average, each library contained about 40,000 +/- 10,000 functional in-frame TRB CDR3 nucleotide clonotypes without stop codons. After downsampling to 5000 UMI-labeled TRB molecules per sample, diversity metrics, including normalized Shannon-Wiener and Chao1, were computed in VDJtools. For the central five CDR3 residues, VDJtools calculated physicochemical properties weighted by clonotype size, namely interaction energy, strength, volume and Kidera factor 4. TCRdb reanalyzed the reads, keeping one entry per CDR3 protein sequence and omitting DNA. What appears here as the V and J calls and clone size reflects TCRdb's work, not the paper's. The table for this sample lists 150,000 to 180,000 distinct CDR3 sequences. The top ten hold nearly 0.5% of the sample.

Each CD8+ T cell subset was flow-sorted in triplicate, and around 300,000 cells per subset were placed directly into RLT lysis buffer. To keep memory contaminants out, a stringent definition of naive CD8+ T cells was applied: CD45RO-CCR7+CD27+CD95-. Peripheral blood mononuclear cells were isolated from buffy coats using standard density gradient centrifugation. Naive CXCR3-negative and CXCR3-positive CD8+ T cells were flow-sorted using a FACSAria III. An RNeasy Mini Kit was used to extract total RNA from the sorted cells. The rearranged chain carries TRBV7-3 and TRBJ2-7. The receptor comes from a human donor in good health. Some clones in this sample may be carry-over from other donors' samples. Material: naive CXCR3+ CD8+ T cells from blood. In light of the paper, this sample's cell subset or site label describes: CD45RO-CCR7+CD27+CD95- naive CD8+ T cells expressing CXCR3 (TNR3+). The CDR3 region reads CASSLWGMLGEQYF.